This is a list of T cell receptor beta chains from one sample in a study of T cells after posttransplantation cyclophosphamide. Clones were sequenced by immunoSEQ multiplex PCR, and TCRdb holds only the in-frame ones, with some missing. Sampling found 30,000 to 35,000 clones, none seen once. Sequenced material: PBMCs. Receptors originate from a young woman in good health and a related stem cell transplant donor. Both conserved end residues are part of each CDR3. D genes are given only for firm matches. Where a row states a size, it is once, few, many or the class of an expanded clone; other rows omit it.

v_gene	d_gene	j_gene	abundance	CDR3aa	CDR3nt
TRBV19	NA	TRBJ1-6	many	CASTPIDRDNSPLHF	TGTGCCAGTACCCCAATCGACAGAGATAATTCACCCCTCCACTTT
TRBV4-3	TRBD2	TRBJ2-3	NA	CASSQGLAGGTDTQYF	TGCGCCAGCAGCCAAGGACTAGCGGGAGGCACAGATACGCAGTATTTT
TRBV12-3/TRBV12-4	NA	TRBJ2-7	many	CASSLALAAAQQYF	TGTGCCAGCAGTTTAGCGCTGGCGGCGGCACAGCAGTACTTC
TRBV29-1	TRBD1	TRBJ1-4	NA	CSVRQGYIRGDEKLFF	TGCAGCGTGAGACAGGGGTATATCCGGGGGGACGAAAAACTGTTTTTT
TRBV6-1	TRBD1	TRBJ1-5	many	CASSPTGPGQPQHF	TGTGCCAGCAGCCCGACAGGGCCCGGTCAGCCCCAGCATTTT
TRBV6-2/TRBV6-3	TRBD2	TRBJ2-3	few	CASSYGRGVADTQYF	TGTGCCAGCAGTTACGGGCGGGGGGTCGCAGATACGCAGTATTTT
TRBV10-1	NA	TRBJ1-5	many	CASSGYQGGNQPQHF	TGCGCCAGCAGTGGGTACCAAGGGGGCAATCAGCCCCAGCATTTT
TRBV2	TRBD1	TRBJ2-7	many	CASSPDRGLREQYF	TGTGCCAGCAGTCCAGACAGGGGGTTGCGGGAGCAGTACTTC
TRBV7-9	NA	TRBJ2-3	NA	CASSLGWGVRTDTQYF	TGTGCCAGCAGCTTAGGCTGGGGCGTCCGCACAGATACGCAGTATTTT
TRBV9	TRBD1	TRBJ1-1	many	CASSPQDRGIEAFF	TGTGCCAGCAGCCCCCAGGACAGGGGGATTGAAGCTTTCTTT
TRBV27	NA	TRBJ1-2	many	CASSFQGAYGYTF	TGTGCCAGCAGTTTTCAGGGCGCCTATGGCTACACCTTC
TRBV15	NA	TRBJ2-3	few	CATSRDRVYDTQYF	TGTGCCACCAGCAGAGACAGGGTATATGATACGCAGTATTTT
TRBV2	NA	TRBJ1-2	many	CASSGRGSYGYTF	TGTGCCAGCAGTGGAAGGGGGAGCTATGGCTACACCTTC
TRBV25-1	NA	TRBJ1-1	NA	CASSEWGGLNTEAFF	TGTGCCAGCAGTGAATGGGGGGGCTTGAACACTGAAGCTTTCTTT
TRBV12-3/TRBV12-4	NA	TRBJ2-5	many	CASSSQGGQTQYF	TGTGCCAGCAGTTCGCAGGGGGGACAGACCCAGTACTTC
TRBV5-1	NA	TRBJ2-3	many	CASSLEGDTQYF	TGCGCCAGCAGCTTGGAGGGAGATACGCAGTATTTT
TRBV9	TRBD2	TRBJ2-1	few	CASSTPGGSNEQFF	TGTGCCAGCAGCACCCCGGGGGGGAGCAATGAGCAGTTCTTC
TRBV5-1	TRBD1	TRBJ2-3	NA	CASSVGTGTDTQYF	TGCGCCAGCAGCGTCGGGACAGGAACAGATACGCAGTATTTT
TRBV6-1	NA	TRBJ1-5	many	CASSSVGGIQPQHF	TGTGCCAGCAGTTCCGTGGGGGGAATTCAGCCCCAGCATTTT
TRBV7-9	NA	TRBJ1-1	many	CASSPQANEAFF	TGTGCCAGCAGCCCACAGGCAAACGAAGCTTTCTTT
TRBV19	NA	TRBJ1-3	many	CASSIDSRVVSGNTIYF	TGTGCCAGTAGTATAGATAGCCGGGTTGTCTCTGGAAACACCATATATTTT
TRBV10-3	TRBD2	TRBJ2-7	many	CAISGSGGPHAYEQYF	TGTGCCATCAGTGGTAGCGGGGGGCCCCACGCCTACGAGCAGTACTTC
TRBV12-3/TRBV12-4	TRBD1	TRBJ1-5	many	CASSPGTGSNQPQHF	TGTGCCAGCAGCCCCGGGACAGGGAGCAATCAGCCCCAGCATTTT
TRBV5-6	NA	TRBJ2-7	many	CASRSSRSYEQYF	TGTGCCAGCCGTTCGTCTAGGTCCTACGAGCAGTACTTC
TRBV18	NA	TRBJ2-3	few	CASSQGTGSTDTQYF	TGTGCCAGCTCACAAGGGACTGGCAGCACAGATACGCAGTATTTT
TRBV11-3	TRBD2	TRBJ2-1	many	CASSFGLAASNEQFF	TGTGCCAGCAGCTTTGGACTAGCGGCCTCCAATGAGCAGTTCTTC
TRBV27	TRBD1	TRBJ2-7	few	CASSPGQGAPNYEQYF	TGTGCCAGCAGTCCGGGACAGGGGGCCCCCAACTACGAGCAGTACTTC
TRBV7-3	NA	TRBJ1-1	few	CASSVTPNTEAFF	TGTGCCAGCAGCGTCACACCGAACACTGAAGCTTTCTTT
TRBV7-9	NA	TRBJ2-3	NA	CASRRGTDTQYF	TGTGCCAGCAGGAGGGGCACAGATACGCAGTATTTT
TRBV12-3/TRBV12-4	TRBD1	TRBJ1-6	many	CASSLIQGHRSPLHF	TGTGCCAGCAGTTTAATACAGGGGCATAGGTCACCCCTCCACTTT
TRBV5-1	TRBD1	TRBJ1-1	many	CASSSGQGLNTEAFF	TGCGCCAGCAGCTCGGGACAGGGGTTGAACACTGAAGCTTTCTTT
TRBV6-1	TRBD1	TRBJ2-5	few	CASGNSDRGETQYF	TGTGCCAGCGGAAATTCGGACAGGGGAGAGACCCAGTACTTC
TRBV7-2	NA	TRBJ2-7	many	CASKRGGAPQEQYF	TGTGCCAGCAAGAGGGGGGGGGCGCCTCAAGAGCAGTACTTC
TRBV18	NA	TRBJ2-5	many	CASSPLSGETQYF	TGTGCCAGCTCACCCTTGAGCGGAGAGACCCAGTACTTC
TRBV6-4	TRBD1	TRBJ1-6	many	CASMGQGANSPLHF	TGTGCCAGCATGGGACAGGGCGCGAATTCACCCCTCCACTTT